These 14 T cell receptor beta chains originate from one sample sequenced in a study of OX40 agonist ivuxolimab in advanced cancers. Clones were sequenced by immunoSEQ multiplex PCR, and TCRdb holds only the in-frame ones, with some missing. The repertoire holds roughly 48,000 clones, about 90% seen once, with around half in the top ten. This sample comprised CD4+ or CD8+ T cells sorted from blood, obtained in a trial of the OX40 agonist ivuxolimab. These receptors were collected from an adult with an advanced solid tumor such as melanoma, head and neck, liver or kidney cancer.

V is TRBV4-1 and J is TRBJ2-7; D ambiguous. Germline loops: CDR1 MGHRA, CDR2 YSYEKL. The length of the CDR3 is 12 residues. V lost 0 bases and J 4 bases, leaving 4 bases between the germline ends. DNA for the CDR3: TGCGCCAGCAGCCAAGATCAATACGAGCAGTACTTC. This translates into CASSQDQYEQYF.

This clone was recorded once. The chain is built from TRBV13 and TRBJ1-1; weak D call: TRBD1 (6 bases). The CDR3 length is 15 residues. Germline V gene lookup returns CDR1 PRHDT and CDR2 FYEKMQ (reference sequence). V was cut by 6 bases and J by 4 bases, with 18 bases left in between. This CDR3 reads CASREQGLRGTEAFF. The CDR3 nucleotides read TGTGCCAGCAGGGAACAGGGTTTAAGAGGCACTGAAGCTTTCTTT.

The chain couples TRBV5-4 to TRBJ2-1; D tentatively reads TRBD1 or TRBD2 (5 bases each). The V and J ends lost 4 bases and 10 bases respectively, with 21 bases between them. This CDR3 has 15 residues. Germline V gene data show CDR1 as SGHNT and CDR2 as YYREEE (reference sequence). Here the CDR3 DNA reads TGTGCCAGCAGCGCGACCCGAGGGCCAGGGAGCGAGCAGTTCTTC. Translated: CASSATRGPGSEQFF.

The chain uses TRBV4-1 and TRBJ2-1; TRBD2 might be the D (5 bases). The germline V and J ends were trimmed by 0 bases and 1 base, with 7 bases remaining between them. Germline CDR1 reads MGHRA; CDR2 reads YSYEKL. This CDR3 has 15 amino acids. This CDR3 reads CASSQDTRSYNEQFF. The DNA of the CDR3 is TGCGCCAGCAGCCAAGATACTAGGTCCTACAATGAGCAGTTCTTC.

The chain couples TRBV30 to TRBJ2-6, with D unresolved. Germline-derived CDR1 and CDR2 are GTSNPN and SVGIG (reference sequence). The CDR3 is 13 residues long. The V gene lost 0 bases and the J gene lost 4 bases, with 4 bases spanning the gap. CDR3 nucleotides: TGTGCCTGGAGTGTACCAGGGGCCAACGTCCTGACTTTC. It translates to CAWSVPGANVLTF.

The rearrangement joins TRBV27 to TRBJ1-6, with a possible D match to TRBD1 (5 bases). Trimming cost V 0 bases and J 9 bases, with 12 bases left between them. Germline CDR1 is MNHEY and CDR2 is SMNVEV (reference sequence). The CDR3 has 15 amino acids. CDR3 protein: CASSLSRGTGSPLHF. In nucleotides, the CDR3 is TGTGCCAGCAGTTTATCTCGGGGGACGGGTTCACCCCTCCACTTT.

This rearrangement joins TRBV7-9 to TRBJ2-1; D is ambiguous. V lost 3 bases, J lost 5 bases, and 14 bases lay in between. The CDR3 sequence is 15 residues long. Germline CDR1 SEHNR, CDR2 FQNEAQ (reference sequence). The CDR3 region is CASSFIGSGNNEQFF. CDR3 nucleotide sequence: TGTGCCAGCAGCTTTATAGGGTCCGGAAACAATGAGCAGTTCTTC.

This sequence joins TRBV27 and TRBJ2-7; perhaps D is TRBD1 or TRBD2 (5 bases each). CDR1 is MNHEY, CDR2 SMNVEV, per germline (reference sequence). Trimming shortened V by 2 bases and J by 4 bases, and 12 bases separated the two germline ends. CDR3 size: 14 residues. The CDR3 coding sequence is TGTGCCAGCAGTTTAGGTCAGGGACCTTACGAGCAGTACTTC. It encodes CASSLGQGPYEQYF.

The table lists this clone with many counts. Other DNA sequences from this sample encode an identical CDR3 as well. V is TRBV13 and J is TRBJ1-1; no firm D call. Germline V lookup: CDR1 PRHDT, CDR2 FYEKMQ (reference sequence). Trimming left V 5 bases short and J 5 bases short, with 6 bases between. The CDR3 loop spans 11 amino acids. CDR3 in DNA: TGTGCCAGCAGCCCGAATACTGAAGCTTTCTTT. This encodes CASSPNTEAFF.

V is TRBV6-5 and J is TRBJ2-3, with a weak D call TRBD2 (7 bases). Germline V gene lookup returns CDR1 MNHEY and CDR2 SVGAGI. The CDR3 is 14 residues long. Trimming took off 6 bases at V and 4 bases at J, with 14 bases between the two ends. The CDR3 DNA follows: TGTGCCAGCAGACGGGGGGCCTTGGCAGATACGCAGTATTTT. Amino acid sequence: CASRRGALADTQYF.

The chain has TRBV25-1 and TRBJ1-6, with D possibly TRBD1 on 6 matching bases. CDR1 and CDR2 (germline): MGHDK, SYGVNS. This CDR3 is built from 15 residues. Trimming stripped 3 bases from V and 8 bases from J, with 14 bases between. The CDR3 DNA is TGTGCCAGCAGTGATGATACAGGGAAGGATTCACCCCTCCACTTT. It specifies CASSDDTGKDSPLHF. The full variable domain, in which reference TRBV25-1 and TRBJ1-6 provide the parts outside the CDR3, is EADIYQTPRYLVIGTGKKITLECSQTMGHDKMYWYQQDPGMELHLIHYSYGVNSTEKGDLSSESTVSRIRTEHFPLTLESARPSHTSQYLCASSDDTGKDSPLHFGNGTRLTVT.

This chain uses TRBV11-2 with TRBJ1-4; D uncertain. Germline V gives CDR1 SGHAT, CDR2 FQNNGV. There are 17 residues in the CDR3. With 0 bases removed from V and 0 bases from J, the gap between germline ends came to 11 bases. CDR3 sequence: CASSLDRCLTTNEKLFF. The CDR3 DNA reads TGTGCCAGCAGCTTAGATCGATGCCTGACAACTAATGAAAAACTGTTTTTT.

The chain combines TRBV7-2 with TRBJ2-5, with D tentatively TRBD2 (5 bases). In germline, CDR1 is SGHTA, CDR2 FQGNSA. V dropped 5 bases and J dropped 6 bases, with 13 bases sitting between them. This CDR3 comprises 13 residues. The CDR3: CASSLEGVQTQYF. CDR3 DNA sequence: TGTGCCAGCAGCCTCGAGGGCGTGCAGACCCAGTACTTC.

The chain links TRBV6-5 to TRBJ1-1; D not resolved. The V and J ends lost 2 bases and 9 bases respectively, with 16 bases between them. Germline V gives CDR1 MNHEY, CDR2 SVGAGI. CDR3 size: 14 residues. The CDR3 loop is CASSYPTVGPQAFF. The CDR3, as DNA: TGTGCCAGCAGTTACCCGACGGTGGGCCCTCAAGCTTTCTTT.